This T cell receptor (beta chain) came from a study of cytomegalovirus exposure and HLA in healthy donors. General study results and limits: Three CMV-associated chains proved CMV antigen-specific in vitro.

V lost 7 bases and J 4 bases, leaving 11 bases between the germline ends. The CDR3 has 12 residues. Germline-derived CDR1 and CDR2 are LNHDA and SQIVND (reference sequence). As regards this clone: Its specificity is unknown.

Data came from immunoSEQ multiplex PCR; TCRdb stores just in-frame clones and leaves some out. The table shows 250,000 or so clones, with approximately 87% occurring only once. The receptor was derived from a man aged 18 to 29 in good health and CMV-seronegative. This sequence joins TRBV19 and TRBJ2-7; unclear D gene. The sample was PBMCs. The CDR3 here is CASTADGYEQYF. DNA of the CDR3: TGTGCCAGTACCGCCGACGGGTACGAGCAGTACTTC.